These T cell receptor beta chains were read from a single sample in a study of blood T cell repertoires in COVID-19. TCRdb's copy holds only in-frame clones and misses some; the assay was immunoSEQ multiplex PCR. Found here are approximately 130,000 clones, 77% of them singletons; the top ten hold around 18%. Sequenced material: peripheral blood. Source of these receptors: a man older than 75 with acute or convalescent COVID-19. Each CDR3 is given with its conserved first and last residue. D genes are given only for firm matches.

d_call	j_call	v_call	cdr3_aa	cdr3_nt
.	TRBJ2-7	TRBV6-5	CASRGGLLEREQYF	TGTGCCAGCAGGGGGGGACTTCTGGAGCGCGAGCAGTACTTC
.	TRBJ2-7	TRBV30	CAWNSGRVIAYEQYF	TGTGCCTGGAATAGCGGCAGGGTCATCGCCTACGAGCAGTACTTC
.	TRBJ1-4	TRBV28	CASSTHGGRNEKLFF	TGTGCCAGCAGTACCCACGGGGGGCGGAATGAAAAACTGTTTTTT
TRBD1	TRBJ2-3	TRBV14	CASSQSRGQVYGDTQYF	TGTGCCAGCAGCCAGTCTCGAGGACAGGTCTATGGAGATACGCAGTATTTT
.	TRBJ2-5	TRBV27	CASSLNMRGTQYF	TGTGCCAGCAGTTTGAATATGCGGGGGACCCAGTACTTC
.	TRBJ1-2	TRBV20-1	CSASRMAGYGYTF	TGCAGTGCTAGTAGGATGGCAGGCTATGGCTACACCTTC
TRBD2	TRBJ2-2	TRBV5-1	CASSLEVGGTGELFF	TGCGCCAGCAGCTTGGAGGTCGGGGGGACCGGGGAGCTGTTTTTT
.	TRBJ2-3	TRBV28	CASSSMGGGLIDTQYF	TGTGCCAGCAGTTCAATGGGGGGAGGCTTAATAGATACGCAGTATTTT
.	TRBJ2-3	TRBV4-2	CASSQVQGNTDTQYF	TGTGCCAGCAGCCAGGTACAGGGAAACACAGATACGCAGTATTTT
TRBD2	TRBJ2-7	TRBV25-1	CASYSGGPAYEQYF	TGTGCCAGCTATAGCGGGGGGCCGGCCTACGAGCAGTACTTC
TRBD1	TRBJ2-2	TRBV5-6	CASSGGTGGGGELFF	TGTGCCAGCAGCGGAGGGACAGGGGGCGGCGGGGAGCTGTTTTTT
.	TRBJ1-1	TRBV30	CAWSVIRQSTNTEAFF	TGTGCCTGGAGTGTAATCAGGCAATCTACGAACACTGAAGCTTTCTTT
TRBD1	TRBJ2-7	TRBV7-8	CASSLGDRTYEQYF	TGTGCCAGCAGCTTAGGGGACAGGACCTACGAGCAGTACTTC